This T cell receptor (beta chain) appears in the sequencing data of a study of T cell responses to AZD1222 COVID-19 vaccine. Study-wide background: Second doses that came at about 4 or about 12 weeks were put together.

V was shortened by 7 bases and J by 7 bases, with 14 bases between the two germline ends. CDR1 and CDR2 (germline): SNHLY, FYNNEI. The CDR3 runs 13 residues. Libraries were prepared by immunoSEQ multiplex PCR; TCRdb keeps only in-frame clonotypes and omits some of them. The table includes 180,000 or so clones, 85% to 95% detected once. Study findings and constraints: It should be noted that donors were predominantly white British and more often female, and clonal diversity was possibly underestimated. The number of AZD1222 recipients seropositive at baseline was only five or six. The study reported that nearly half of spike-specific TCRs target unmutated variant regions.

A word on this clone: The antigen is unknown.

The chain has TRBV2 and TRBJ2-1; either TRBD1 or TRBD2 may supply D (7 bases each). The clonotype originates from an adult in good health. The sequencing used peripheral blood, collected on day 0 of AZD1222 vaccination. The CDR3 sequence: CASTQGGRNEQFF. CDR3 sequence (DNA): TGTGCCAGCACGCAGGGGGGGAGGAATGAGCAGTTCTTC.